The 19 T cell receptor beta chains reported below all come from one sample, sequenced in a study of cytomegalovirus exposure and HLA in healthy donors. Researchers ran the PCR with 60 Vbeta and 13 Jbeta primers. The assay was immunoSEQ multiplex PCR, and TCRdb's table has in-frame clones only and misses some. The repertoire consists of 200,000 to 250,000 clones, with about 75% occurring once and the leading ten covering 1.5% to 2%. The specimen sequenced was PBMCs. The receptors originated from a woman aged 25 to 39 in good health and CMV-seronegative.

The CDR3 coding sequence is TGTGCCAGCAGCTTTGGAGGGGGACTAGCGGGGAATACGCAGTATTTT. The encoded protein is CASSFGGGLAGNTQYF. The V and J genes are TRBV11-3 and TRBJ2-3; 13 nucleotides align to TRBD2. Germline lookup yields CDR1 SGHNT and CDR2 YENEEA. The CDR3 totals 16 residues. V shed 3 bases and J 7 bases; nucleotides not matched to a gene: 7. Together with reference TRBV11-3 and TRBJ2-3, the CDR3 gives the full variable domain: EAGVVQSPRYKIIEKKQPVAFWCNPISGHNTLYWYLQNLGQGPELLIRYENEEAVDDSQLPKDRFSAERLKGVDSTLKIQPAELGDSAVYLCASSFGGGLAGNTQYFGPGTRLTVL.

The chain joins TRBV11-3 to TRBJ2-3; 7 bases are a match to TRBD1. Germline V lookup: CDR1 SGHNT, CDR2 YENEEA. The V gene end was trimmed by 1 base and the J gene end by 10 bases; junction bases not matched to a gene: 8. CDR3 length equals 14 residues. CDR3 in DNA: TGTGCCAGCAGCTTAGGGCGACAGGGACCACCGCAGTATTTT. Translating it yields CASSLGRQGPPQYF.

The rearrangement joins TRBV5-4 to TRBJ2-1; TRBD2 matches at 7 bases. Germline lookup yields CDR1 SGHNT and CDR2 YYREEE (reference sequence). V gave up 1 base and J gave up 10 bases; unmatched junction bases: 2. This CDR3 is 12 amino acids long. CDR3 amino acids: CASSLLAAEQFF. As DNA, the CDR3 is TGTGCCAGCAGCTTGCTAGCGGCCGAGCAGTTCTTC.

Here the CDR3 reads CASSWTSGETDTQYF. CDR3 nucleotide sequence: TGTGCCAGCAGCTGGACTAGCGGGGAAACAGATACGCAGTATTTT. The gene calls are TRBV9 and TRBJ2-3; 12 bases fit TRBD2. The CDR3 runs 15 residues. V gave up 4 bases and J gave up 3 bases; unmatched junction bases: 3. Germline V gene sequence: CDR1 SGDLS, CDR2 YYNGEE. Combining the CDR3 with reference TRBV9 and TRBJ2-3 gives the whole variable domain DSGVTQTPKHLITATGQRVTLRCSPRSGDLSVYWYQQSLDQGLQFLIQYYNGEERAKGNILERFSAQQFPDLHSELNLSSLELGDSALYFCASSWTSGETDTQYFGPGTRLTVL.

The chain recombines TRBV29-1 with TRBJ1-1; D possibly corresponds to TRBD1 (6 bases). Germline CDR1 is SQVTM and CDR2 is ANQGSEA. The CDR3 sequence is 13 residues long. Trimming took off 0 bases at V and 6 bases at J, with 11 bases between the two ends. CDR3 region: CSVEEQGWAEAFF. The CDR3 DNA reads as TGCAGCGTTGAAGAACAGGGTTGGGCTGAAGCTTTCTTT.

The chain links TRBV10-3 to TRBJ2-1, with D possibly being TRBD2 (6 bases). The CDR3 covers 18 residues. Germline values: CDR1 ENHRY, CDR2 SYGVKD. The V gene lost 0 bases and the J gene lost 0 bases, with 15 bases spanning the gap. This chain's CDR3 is CAISESGTVISSYNEQFF. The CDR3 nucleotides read TGTGCCATCAGTGAGTCTGGGACTGTGATTAGCTCCTACAATGAGCAGTTCTTC.

This CDR3 is CASSTGRAGYNEQFF. The CDR3 bases are TGTGCCAGCAGCACCGGGAGGGCCGGCTACAATGAGCAGTTCTTC. This chain connects TRBV7-3 to TRBJ2-1; TRBD2 matches 8 bases. This CDR3 spans 15 amino acids. J gave up 3 bases and V 5 bases, and 6 bases lay outside the gene matches. CDR1 is SGHTA and CDR2 is FQGTGA in the germline V gene.

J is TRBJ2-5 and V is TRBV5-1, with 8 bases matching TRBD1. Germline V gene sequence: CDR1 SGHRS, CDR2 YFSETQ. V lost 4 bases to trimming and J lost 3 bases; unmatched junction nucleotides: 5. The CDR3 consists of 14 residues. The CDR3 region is CASSRQTGEETQYF. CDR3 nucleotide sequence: TGCGCCAGCAGCAGACAGACAGGGGAAGAGACCCAGTACTTC.

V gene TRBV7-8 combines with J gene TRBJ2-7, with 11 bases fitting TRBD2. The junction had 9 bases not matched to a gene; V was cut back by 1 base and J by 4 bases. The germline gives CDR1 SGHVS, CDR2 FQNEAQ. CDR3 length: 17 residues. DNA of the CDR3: TGTGCCAGCAGCTTAGTAGCGGGAGGGCCTTTCGGGTACGAGCAGTACTTC. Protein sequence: CASSLVAGGPFGYEQYF.

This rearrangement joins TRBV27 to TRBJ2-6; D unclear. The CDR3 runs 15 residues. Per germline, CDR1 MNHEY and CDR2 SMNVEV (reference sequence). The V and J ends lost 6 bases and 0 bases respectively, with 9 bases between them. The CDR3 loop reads CASSLSNSGANVLTF. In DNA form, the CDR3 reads TGTGCCAGCAGCCTATCAAACTCTGGGGCCAACGTCCTGACTTTC.

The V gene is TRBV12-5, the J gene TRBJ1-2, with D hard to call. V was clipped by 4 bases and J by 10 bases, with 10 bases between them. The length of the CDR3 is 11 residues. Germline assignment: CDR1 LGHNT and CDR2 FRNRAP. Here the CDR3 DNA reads TGTGCTAGTGGTTCACCTCACAACTACACCTTC. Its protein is CASGSPHNYTF.

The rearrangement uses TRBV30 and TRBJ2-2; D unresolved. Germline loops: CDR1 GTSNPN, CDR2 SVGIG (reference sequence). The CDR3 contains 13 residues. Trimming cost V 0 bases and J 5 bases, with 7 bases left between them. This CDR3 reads CAWSVLRTGELFF. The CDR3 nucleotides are TGTGCCTGGAGTGTTCTGCGGACCGGGGAGCTGTTTTTT.

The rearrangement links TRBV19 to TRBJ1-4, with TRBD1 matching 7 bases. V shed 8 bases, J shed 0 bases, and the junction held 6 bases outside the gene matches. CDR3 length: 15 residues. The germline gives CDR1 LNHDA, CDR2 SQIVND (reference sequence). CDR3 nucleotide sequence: TGTGCCAGTGGAACAGGGGATGCAACTAATGAAAAACTGTTTTTT. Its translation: CASGTGDATNEKLFF.

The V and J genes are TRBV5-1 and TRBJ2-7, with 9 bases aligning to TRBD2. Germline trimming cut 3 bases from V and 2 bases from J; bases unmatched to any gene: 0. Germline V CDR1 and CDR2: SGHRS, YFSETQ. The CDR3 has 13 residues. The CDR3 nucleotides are TGCGCCAGCAGCTGGACTAGCGCCTACGAGCAGTACTTC. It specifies CASSWTSAYEQYF.

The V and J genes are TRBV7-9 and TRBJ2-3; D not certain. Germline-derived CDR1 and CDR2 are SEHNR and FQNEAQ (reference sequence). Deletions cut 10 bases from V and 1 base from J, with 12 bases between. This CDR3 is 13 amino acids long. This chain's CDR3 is CATEDQGTDTQYF. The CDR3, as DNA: TGTGCCACCGAGGATCAAGGCACAGATACGCAGTATTTT.

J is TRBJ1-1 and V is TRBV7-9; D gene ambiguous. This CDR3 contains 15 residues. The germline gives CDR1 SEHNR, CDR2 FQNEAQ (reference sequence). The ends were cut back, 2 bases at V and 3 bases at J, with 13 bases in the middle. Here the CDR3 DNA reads TGTGCCAGCAGCTTAATGCTTGGACTGGACACTGAAGCTTTCTTT. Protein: CASSLMLGLDTEAFF.

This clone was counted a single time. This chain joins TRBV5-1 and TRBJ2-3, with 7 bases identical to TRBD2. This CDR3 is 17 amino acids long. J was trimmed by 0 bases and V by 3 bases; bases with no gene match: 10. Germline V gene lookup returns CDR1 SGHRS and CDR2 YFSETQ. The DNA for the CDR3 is TGCGCCAGCAGCTACTGGGCTAGCGGTTCTAGCACAGATACGCAGTATTTT. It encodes CASSYWASGSSTDTQYF. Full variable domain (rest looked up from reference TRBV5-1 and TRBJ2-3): KAGVTQTPRYLIKTRGQQVTLSCSPISGHRSVSWYQQTPGQGLQFLFEYFSETQRNKGNFPGRFSGRQFSNSRSEMNVSTLELGDSALYLCASSYWASGSSTDTQYFGPGTRLTVL.

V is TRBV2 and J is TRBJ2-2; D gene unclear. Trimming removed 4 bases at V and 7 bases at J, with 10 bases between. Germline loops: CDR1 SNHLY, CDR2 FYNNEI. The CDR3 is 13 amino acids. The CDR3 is CASSGGLSGELFF. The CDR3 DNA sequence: TGTGCCAGCAGTGGAGGATTAAGCGGGGAGCTGTTTTTT.

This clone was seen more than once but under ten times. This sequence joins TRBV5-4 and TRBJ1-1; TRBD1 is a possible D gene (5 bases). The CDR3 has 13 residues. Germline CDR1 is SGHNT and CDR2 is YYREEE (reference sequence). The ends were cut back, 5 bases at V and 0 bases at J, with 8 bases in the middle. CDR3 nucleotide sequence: TGTGCCAGCAGGTTGACAGTGAACACTGAAGCTTTCTTT. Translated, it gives CASRLTVNTEAFF.